The sequence of this T cell receptor beta chain was determined in a study of OX40 agonist ivuxolimab in advanced cancers. Study-level background: The patients' treatment was ivuxolimab, an agonistic anti-OX40 (CD134) antibody.

Study-wide points: Both CD4+ and CD8+ T cell populations in blood had undergone clonal expansion by week 6 at 0.1 to 3.0 mg/kg.

Germline lookup yields CDR1 SGHTA and CDR2 FQGNSA. Trimming removed 1 base from V and 1 base from J, with 4 bases in between. The CDR3 spans 14 residues. Here immunoSEQ multiplex PCR was the method, and the copy in TCRdb shows in-frame clones only, minus some. The profile shows tens of thousands of clones, roughly nine tenths of them singletons. In regard to this clone: No antigen is known for it.

The TCR was taken from an adult with an advanced solid tumor such as melanoma, head and neck, liver or kidney cancer. The rearrangement links TRBV7-2 to TRBJ2-2; D is uncertain. This material consisted of CD4+ or CD8+ T cells sorted from blood, taken in a trial of the OX40 agonist ivuxolimab. Here the CDR3 reads CASSLGQNTGELFF. The CDR3 DNA is TGTGCCAGCAGCTTAGGACAGAACACCGGGGAGCTGTTTTTT.